This T cell receptor (beta chain) is drawn from a study of T cells in localized non-small cell lung cancer. Study conclusions and caveats: A median of roughly 50 of the top 100 tumor clones appeared in adjacent lung, which was paired and uninvolved.

A note on this clone: The antigen remains undetermined.

TCRdb's copy holds only in-frame clones and misses some; the assay was immunoSEQ multiplex PCR. The data contain 100,000 or so clones, roughly 93% of them singletons. There are 13 residues in the CDR3. Trimming cost V 2 bases and J 0 bases, with 4 bases left between them. CDR1 is MDHEN, CDR2 SYDVKM, per germline. The sequenced sample was PBMCs, obtained before any cancer treatment. This TCR came from a woman aged 35 to 70 with stage II squamous cell lung carcinoma. The chain joins TRBV28 to TRBJ1-1; D not certain. CDR3 in amino acids: CASSLELNTEAFF. The DNA of the CDR3 is TGTGCCAGCAGTTTAGAGCTGAACACTGAAGCTTTCTTT.